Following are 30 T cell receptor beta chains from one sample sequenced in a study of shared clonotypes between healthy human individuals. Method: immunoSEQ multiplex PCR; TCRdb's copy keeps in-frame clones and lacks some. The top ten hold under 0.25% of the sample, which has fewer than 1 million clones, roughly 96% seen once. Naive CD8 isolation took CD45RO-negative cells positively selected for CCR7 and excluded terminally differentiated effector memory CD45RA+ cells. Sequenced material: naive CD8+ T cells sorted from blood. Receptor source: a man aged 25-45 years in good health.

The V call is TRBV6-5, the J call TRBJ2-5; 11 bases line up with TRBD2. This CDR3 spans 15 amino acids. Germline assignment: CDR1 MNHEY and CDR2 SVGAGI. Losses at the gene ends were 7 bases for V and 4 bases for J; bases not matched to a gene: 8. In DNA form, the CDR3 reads TGTGCCAGCATCCCGATAGCGGGAGGGCTAGAGACCCAGTACTTC. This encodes CASIPIAGGLETQYF.

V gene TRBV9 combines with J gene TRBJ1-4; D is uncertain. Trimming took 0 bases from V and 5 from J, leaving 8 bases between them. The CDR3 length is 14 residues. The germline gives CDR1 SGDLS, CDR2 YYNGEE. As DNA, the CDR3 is TGTGCCAGCAGCGTAGAAGGTCAGAATGAAAAACTGTTTTTT. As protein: CASSVEGQNEKLFF.

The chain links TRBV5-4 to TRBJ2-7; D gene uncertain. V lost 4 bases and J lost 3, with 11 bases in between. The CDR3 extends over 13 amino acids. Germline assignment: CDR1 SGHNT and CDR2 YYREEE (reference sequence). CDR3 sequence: CASSPDPRYEQYF. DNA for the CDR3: TGTGCCAGCAGCCCGGACCCCCGCTACGAGCAGTACTTC.

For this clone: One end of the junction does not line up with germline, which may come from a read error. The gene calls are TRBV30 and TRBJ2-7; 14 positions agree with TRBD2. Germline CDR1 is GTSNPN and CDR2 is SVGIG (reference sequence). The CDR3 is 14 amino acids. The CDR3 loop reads CAWSEGLAGEAELF. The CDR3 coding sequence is TGTGCCTGGAGTGAGGGACTAGCGGGAGAGGCCGAGCTCTTC.

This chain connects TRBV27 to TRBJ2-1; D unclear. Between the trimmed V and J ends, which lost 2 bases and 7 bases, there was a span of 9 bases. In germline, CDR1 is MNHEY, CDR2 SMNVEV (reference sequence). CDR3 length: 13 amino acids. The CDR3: CASSLRWSNEQFF. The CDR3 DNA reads TGTGCCAGCAGTTTAAGGTGGAGTAATGAGCAGTTCTTC.

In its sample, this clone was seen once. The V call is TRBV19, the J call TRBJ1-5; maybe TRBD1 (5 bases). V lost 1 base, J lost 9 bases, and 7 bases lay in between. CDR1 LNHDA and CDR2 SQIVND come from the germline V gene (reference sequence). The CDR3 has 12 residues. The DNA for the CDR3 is TGTGCCAGTAGTATAGCAGGGTCGCCCCAGCATTTT. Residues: CASSIAGSPQHF.

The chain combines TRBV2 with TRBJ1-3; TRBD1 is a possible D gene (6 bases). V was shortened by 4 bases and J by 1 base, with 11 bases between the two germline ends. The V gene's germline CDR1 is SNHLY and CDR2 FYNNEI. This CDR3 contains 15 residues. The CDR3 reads CASSGITGSGNTIYF. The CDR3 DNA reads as TGTGCCAGCAGTGGAATTACAGGGTCTGGAAACACCATATATTTT.

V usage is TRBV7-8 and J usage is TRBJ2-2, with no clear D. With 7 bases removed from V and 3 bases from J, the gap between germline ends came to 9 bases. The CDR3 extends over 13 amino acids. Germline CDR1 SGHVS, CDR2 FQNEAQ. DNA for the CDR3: TGTGCCAGCACTTATCCGGACACCGGGGAGCTGTTTTTT. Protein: CASTYPDTGELFF.

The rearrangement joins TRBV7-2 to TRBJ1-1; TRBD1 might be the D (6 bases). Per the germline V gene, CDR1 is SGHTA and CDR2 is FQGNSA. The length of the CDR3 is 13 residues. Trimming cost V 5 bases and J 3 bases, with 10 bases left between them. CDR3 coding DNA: TGTGCCAGCAGCGCCGGACAGTACACTGAAGCTTTCTTT. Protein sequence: CASSAGQYTEAFF. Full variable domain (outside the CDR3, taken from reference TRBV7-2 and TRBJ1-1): GAGVSQSPSNKVTEKGKDVELRCDPISGHTALYWYRQSLGQGLEFLIYFQGNSAPDKSGLPSDRFSAERTGGSVSTLTIQRTQQEDSAVYLCASSAGQYTEAFFGQGTRLTVV.

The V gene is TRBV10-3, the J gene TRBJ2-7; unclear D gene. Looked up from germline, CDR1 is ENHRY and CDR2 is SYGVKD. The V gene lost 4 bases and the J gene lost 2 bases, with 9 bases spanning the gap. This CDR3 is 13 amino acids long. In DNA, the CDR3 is TGTGCCATCAGTGGATCAACGACCTACGAGCAGTACTTC. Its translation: CAISGSTTYEQYF.

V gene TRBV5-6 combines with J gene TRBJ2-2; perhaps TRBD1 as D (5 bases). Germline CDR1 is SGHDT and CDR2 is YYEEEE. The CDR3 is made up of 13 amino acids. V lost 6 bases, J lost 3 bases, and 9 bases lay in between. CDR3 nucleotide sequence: TGTGCCAGCATCCAGGGTTACACCGGGGAGCTGTTTTTT. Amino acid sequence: CASIQGYTGELFF.

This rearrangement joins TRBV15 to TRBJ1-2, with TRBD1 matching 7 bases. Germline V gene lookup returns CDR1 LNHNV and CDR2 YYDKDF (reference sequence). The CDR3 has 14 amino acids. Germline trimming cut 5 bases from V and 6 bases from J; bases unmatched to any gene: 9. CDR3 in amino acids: CATSGYTGVDGYTF. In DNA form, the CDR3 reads TGTGCCACCAGCGGGTACACAGGGGTTGATGGCTACACCTTC.

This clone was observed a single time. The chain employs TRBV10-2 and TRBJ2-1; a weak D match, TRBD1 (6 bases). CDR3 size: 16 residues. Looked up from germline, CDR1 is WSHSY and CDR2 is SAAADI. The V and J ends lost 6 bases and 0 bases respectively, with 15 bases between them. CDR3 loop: CASRVGQWSSYNEQFF. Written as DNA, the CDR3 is TGCGCCAGCAGAGTCGGACAGTGGAGCTCCTACAATGAGCAGTTCTTC.

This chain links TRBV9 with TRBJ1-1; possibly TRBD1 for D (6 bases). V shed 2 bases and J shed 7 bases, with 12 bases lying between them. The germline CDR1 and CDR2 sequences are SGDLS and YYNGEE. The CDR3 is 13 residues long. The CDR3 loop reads CASSVMGAGEAFF. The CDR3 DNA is TGTGCCAGCAGCGTCATGGGGGCGGGTGAAGCTTTCTTT.

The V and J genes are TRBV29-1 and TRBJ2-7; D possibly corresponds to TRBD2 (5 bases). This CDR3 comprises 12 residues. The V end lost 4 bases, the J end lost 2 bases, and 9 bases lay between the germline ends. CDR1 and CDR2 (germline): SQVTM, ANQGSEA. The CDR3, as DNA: TGCAGCGTTGGTGTCGGGACCTACGAGCAGTACTTC. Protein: CSVGVGTYEQYF.

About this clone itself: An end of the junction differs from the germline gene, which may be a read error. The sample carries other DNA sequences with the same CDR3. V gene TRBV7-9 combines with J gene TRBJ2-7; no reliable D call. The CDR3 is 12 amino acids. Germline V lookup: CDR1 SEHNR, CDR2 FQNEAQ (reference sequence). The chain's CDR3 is CASSPSRYEQYF. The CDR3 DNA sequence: TGTGCTAGCAGCCCCTCCCGCTACGAGCAGTACTTC.

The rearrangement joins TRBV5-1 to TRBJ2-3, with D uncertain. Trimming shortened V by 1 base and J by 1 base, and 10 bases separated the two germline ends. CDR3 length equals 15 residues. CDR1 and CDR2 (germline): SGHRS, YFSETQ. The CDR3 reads CASSLIRTGTDTQYF. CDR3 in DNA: TGCGCCAGCAGCTTGATCCGGACCGGCACAGATACGCAGTATTTT. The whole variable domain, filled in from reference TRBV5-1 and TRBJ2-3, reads KAGVTQTPRYLIKTRGQQVTLSCSPISGHRSVSWYQQTPGQGLQFLFEYFSETQRNKGNFPGRFSGRQFSNSRSEMNVSTLELGDSALYLCASSLIRTGTDTQYFGPGTRLTVL.

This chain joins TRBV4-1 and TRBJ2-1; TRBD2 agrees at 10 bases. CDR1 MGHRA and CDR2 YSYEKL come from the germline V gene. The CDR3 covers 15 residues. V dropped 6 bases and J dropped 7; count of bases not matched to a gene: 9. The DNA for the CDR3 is TGCGCCAGCAGTCTAGCGGGAGAAGGTTGGAATGAGCAGTTCTTC. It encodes CASSLAGEGWNEQFF.

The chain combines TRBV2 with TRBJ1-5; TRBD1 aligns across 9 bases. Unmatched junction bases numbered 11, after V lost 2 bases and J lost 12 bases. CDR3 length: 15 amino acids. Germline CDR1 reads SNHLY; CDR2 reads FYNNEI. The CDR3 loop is CASSERGQGFQIQHF. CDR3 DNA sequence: TGTGCCAGCAGTGAAAGGGGACAGGGATTTCAGATCCAGCATTTT.

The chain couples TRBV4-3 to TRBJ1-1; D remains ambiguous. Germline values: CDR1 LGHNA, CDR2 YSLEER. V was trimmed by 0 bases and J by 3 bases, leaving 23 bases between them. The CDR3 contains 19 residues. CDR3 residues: CASSQERVAEPGWYTEAFF. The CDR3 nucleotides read TGCGCCAGCAGCCAAGAACGTGTTGCAGAGCCCGGGTGGTACACTGAAGCTTTCTTT.

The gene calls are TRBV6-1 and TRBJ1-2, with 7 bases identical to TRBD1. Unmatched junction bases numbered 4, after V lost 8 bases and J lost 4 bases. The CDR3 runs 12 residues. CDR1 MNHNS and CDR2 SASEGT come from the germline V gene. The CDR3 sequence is CASRTGGYGYTF. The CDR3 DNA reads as TGTGCCAGCCGGACAGGAGGCTATGGCTACACCTTC.

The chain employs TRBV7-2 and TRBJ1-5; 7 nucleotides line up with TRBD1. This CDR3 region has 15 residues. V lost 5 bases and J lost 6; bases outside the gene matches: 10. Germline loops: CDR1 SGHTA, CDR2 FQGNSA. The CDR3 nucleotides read TGTGCCAGCAGCCCCTCAGGGGGAAGGAGTCAGCCCCAGCATTTT. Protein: CASSPSGGRSQPQHF. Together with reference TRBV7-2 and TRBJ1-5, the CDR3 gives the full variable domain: GAGVSQSPSNKVTEKGKDVELRCDPISGHTALYWYRQSLGQGLEFLIYFQGNSAPDKSGLPSDRFSAERTGGSVSTLTIQRTQQEDSAVYLCASSPSGGRSQPQHFGDGTRLSIL.

In DNA, the CDR3 is TGTGCCAGCAGTTTCGGGCAGGATCAGCCCCAGCATTTT. Its translation: CASSFGQDQPQHF. V is TRBV27 and J is TRBJ1-5; no reliable D call. V was trimmed by 3 bases and J by 5 bases, leaving 8 bases between them. This CDR3 is 13 amino acids long. CDR1 and CDR2 (germline): MNHEY, SMNVEV (reference sequence).

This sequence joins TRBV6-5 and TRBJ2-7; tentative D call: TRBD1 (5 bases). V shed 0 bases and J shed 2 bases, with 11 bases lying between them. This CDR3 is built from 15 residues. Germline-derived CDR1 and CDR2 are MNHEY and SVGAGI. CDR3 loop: CASSYSGSRAYEQYF. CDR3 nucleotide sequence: TGTGCCAGCAGTTACTCTGGTAGCAGGGCCTACGAGCAGTACTTC.

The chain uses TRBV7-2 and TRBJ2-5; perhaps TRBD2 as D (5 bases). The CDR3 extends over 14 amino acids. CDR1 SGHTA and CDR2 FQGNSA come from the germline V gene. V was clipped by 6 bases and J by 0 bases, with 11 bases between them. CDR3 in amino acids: CASSQSGNQETQYF. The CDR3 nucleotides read TGTGCCAGCAGTCAAAGCGGTAACCAAGAGACCCAGTACTTC.

The DNA of the CDR3 is TGTGCCAGCAGGGTAGCGGAGCTCTCCTACAATGAGCAGTTCTTC. Translated, it gives CASRVAELSYNEQFF. The chain recombines TRBV27 with TRBJ2-1; the D gene is possibly TRBD2 (6 bases). The germline V gene has CDR1 MNHEY and CDR2 SMNVEV (reference sequence). Trimming stripped 6 bases from V and 0 bases from J, with 12 bases between. This CDR3 region has 15 residues.

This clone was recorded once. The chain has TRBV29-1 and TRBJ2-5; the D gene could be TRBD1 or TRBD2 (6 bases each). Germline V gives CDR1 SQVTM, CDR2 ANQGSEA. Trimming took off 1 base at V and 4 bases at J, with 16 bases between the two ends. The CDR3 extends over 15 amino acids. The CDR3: CSVEGIRGRGETQYF. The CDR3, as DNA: TGCAGCGTTGAAGGCATCCGGGGGCGAGGAGAGACCCAGTACTTC. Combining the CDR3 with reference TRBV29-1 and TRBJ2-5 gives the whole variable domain SAVISQKPSRDICQRGTSLTIQCQVDSQVTMMFWYRQQPGQSLTLIATANQGSEATYESGFVIDKFPISRPNLTFSTLTVSNMSPEDSSIYLCSVEGIRGRGETQYFGPGTRLLVL.

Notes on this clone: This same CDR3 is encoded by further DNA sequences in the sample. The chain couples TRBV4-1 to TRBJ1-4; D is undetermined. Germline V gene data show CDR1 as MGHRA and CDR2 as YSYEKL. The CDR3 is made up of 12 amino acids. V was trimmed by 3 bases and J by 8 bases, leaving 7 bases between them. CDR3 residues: CASSQDGEKLFF. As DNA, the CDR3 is TGCGCCAGCAGCCAGGACGGCGAAAAACTGTTTTTT.

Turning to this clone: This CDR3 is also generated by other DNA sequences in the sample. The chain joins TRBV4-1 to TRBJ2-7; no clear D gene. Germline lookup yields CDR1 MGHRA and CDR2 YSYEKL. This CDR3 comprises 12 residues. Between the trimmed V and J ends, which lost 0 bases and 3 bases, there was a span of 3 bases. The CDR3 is CASSQDSYEQYF. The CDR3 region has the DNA TGCGCCAGCAGCCAAGACAGCTACGAGCAGTACTTC.

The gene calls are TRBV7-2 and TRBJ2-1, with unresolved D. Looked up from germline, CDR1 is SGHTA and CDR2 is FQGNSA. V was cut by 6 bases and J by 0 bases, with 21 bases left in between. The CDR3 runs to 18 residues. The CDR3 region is CASRYPRIGKSSYNEQFF. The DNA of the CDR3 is TGTGCCAGCAGATACCCGAGGATCGGCAAGAGCTCCTACAATGAGCAGTTCTTC.